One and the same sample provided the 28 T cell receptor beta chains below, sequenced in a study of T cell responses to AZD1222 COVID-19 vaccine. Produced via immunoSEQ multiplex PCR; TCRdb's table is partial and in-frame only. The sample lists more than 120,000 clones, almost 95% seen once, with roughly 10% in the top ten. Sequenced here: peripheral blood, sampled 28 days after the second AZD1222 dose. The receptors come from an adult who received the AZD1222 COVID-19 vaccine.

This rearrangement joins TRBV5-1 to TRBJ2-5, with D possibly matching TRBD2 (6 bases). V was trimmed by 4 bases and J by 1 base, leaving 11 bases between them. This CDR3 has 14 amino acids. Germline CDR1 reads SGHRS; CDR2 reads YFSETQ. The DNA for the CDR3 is TGCGCCAGCAGCCGAACTAGCCCCCAAGAGACCCAGTACTTC. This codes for CASSRTSPQETQYF.

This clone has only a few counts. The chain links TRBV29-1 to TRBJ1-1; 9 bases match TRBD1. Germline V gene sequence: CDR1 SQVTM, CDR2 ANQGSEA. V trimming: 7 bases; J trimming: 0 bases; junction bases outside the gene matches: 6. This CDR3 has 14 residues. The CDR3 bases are TGCAGCGCTGGGGGACAGGGAATGAACACTGAAGCTTTCTTT. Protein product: CSAGGQGMNTEAFF.

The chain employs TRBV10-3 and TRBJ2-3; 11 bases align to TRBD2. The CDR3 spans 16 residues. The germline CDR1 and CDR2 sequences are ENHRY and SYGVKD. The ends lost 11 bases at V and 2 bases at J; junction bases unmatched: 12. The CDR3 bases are TGTGCCCTTTCCTCTAGCGGGGGGAACCTCACAGATACGCAGTATTTT. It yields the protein CALSSSGGNLTDTQYF.

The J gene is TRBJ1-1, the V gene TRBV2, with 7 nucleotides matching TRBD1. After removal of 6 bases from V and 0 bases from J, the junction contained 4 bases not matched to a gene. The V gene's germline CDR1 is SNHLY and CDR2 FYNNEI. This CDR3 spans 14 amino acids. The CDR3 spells CASRGQFMNTEAFF. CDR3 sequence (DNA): TGTGCCAGCAGGGGACAGTTCATGAACACTGAAGCTTTCTTT.

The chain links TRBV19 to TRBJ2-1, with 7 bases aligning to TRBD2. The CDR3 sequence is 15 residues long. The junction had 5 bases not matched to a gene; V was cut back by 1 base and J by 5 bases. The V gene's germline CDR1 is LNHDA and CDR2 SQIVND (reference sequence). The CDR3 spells CASSIGWGGDNEQFF. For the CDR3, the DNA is TGTGCCAGTAGTATAGGTTGGGGGGGGGACAATGAGCAGTTCTTC.

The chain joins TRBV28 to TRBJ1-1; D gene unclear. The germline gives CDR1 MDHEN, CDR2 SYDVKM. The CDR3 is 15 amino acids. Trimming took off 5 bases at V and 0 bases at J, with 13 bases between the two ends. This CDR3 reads CASSMGLIMNTEAFF. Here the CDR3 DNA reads TGTGCCAGCAGTATGGGCCTTATCATGAACACTGAAGCTTTCTTT.

The CDR3 coding sequence is TGTGCCAGCAGCTTAGGGCCAAAAGGGAATGAGCAGTTCTTC. Translation: CASSLGPKGNEQFF. The chain combines TRBV5-6 with TRBJ2-1; D is unresolved. The V gene's germline CDR1 is SGHDT and CDR2 YYEEEE. This CDR3 region has 14 residues. The ends were cut back, 2 bases at V and 7 bases at J, with 13 bases in the middle.

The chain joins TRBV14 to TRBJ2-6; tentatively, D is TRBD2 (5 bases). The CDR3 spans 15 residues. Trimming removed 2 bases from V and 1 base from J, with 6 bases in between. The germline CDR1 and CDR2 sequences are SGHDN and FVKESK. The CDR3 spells CASSQSGSGANVLTF. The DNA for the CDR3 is TGTGCCAGCAGCCAATCGGGGTCTGGGGCCAACGTCCTGACTTTC.

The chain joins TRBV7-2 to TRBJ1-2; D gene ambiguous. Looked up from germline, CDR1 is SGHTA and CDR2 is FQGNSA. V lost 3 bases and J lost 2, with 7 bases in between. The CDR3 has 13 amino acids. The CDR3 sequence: CASSLKGNYGYTF. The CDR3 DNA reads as TGTGCCAGCAGCTTGAAAGGCAACTATGGCTACACCTTC. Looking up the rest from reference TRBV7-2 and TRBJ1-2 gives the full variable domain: GAGVSQSPSNKVTEKGKDVELRCDPISGHTALYWYRQSLGQGLEFLIYFQGNSAPDKSGLPSDRFSAERTGGSVSTLTIQRTQQEDSAVYLCASSLKGNYGYTFGSGTRLTVV.

The CDR3 DNA sequence: TGTGCCAGCTCACCCCTAGCGGGAGTGTACAATGAGCAGTTCTTC. It yields the protein CASSPLAGVYNEQFF. V usage is TRBV18 and J usage is TRBJ2-1; 10 bases line up with TRBD2. This CDR3 is 15 amino acids long. Germline CDR1 is KGHSH and CDR2 is LQKENI. Germline trimming cut 3 bases from V and 4 bases from J; bases unmatched to any gene: 3.

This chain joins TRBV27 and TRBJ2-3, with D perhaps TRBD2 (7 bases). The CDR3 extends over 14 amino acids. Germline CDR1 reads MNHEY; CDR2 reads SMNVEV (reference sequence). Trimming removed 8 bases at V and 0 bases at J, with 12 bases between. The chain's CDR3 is CASRGAVSTDTQYF. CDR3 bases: TGTGCCAGCCGGGGGGCTGTCAGCACAGATACGCAGTATTTT.

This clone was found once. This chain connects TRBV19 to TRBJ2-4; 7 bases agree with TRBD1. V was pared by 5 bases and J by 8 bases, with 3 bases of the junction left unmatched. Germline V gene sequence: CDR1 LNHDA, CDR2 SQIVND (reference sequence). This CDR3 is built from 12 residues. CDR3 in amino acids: CASSVTGDIQYF. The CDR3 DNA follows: TGTGCCAGTAGTGTTACAGGGGACATTCAGTACTTC.

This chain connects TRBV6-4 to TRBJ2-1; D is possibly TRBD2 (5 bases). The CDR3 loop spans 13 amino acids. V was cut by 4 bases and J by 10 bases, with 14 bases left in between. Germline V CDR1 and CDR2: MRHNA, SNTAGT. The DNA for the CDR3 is TGTGCCAGCAGTGCCCAAACCTCGGGGGAGCAGTTCTTC. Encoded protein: CASSAQTSGEQFF.

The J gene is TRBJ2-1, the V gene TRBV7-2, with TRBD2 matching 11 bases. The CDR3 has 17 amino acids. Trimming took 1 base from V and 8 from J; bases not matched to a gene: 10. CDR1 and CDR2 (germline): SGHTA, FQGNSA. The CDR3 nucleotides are TGTGCCAGCAGCTTAGGCCATAGCGGGAGGGCCCTCGATGAGCAGTTCTTC. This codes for CASSLGHSGRALDEQFF.

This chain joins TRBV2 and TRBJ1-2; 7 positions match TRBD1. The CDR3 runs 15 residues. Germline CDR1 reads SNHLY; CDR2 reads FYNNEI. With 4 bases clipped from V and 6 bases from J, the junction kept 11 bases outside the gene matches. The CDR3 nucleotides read TGTGCCAGCAGTGGTCGGGACAGATTACTTAATGGCTACACCTTC. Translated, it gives CASSGRDRLLNGYTF.

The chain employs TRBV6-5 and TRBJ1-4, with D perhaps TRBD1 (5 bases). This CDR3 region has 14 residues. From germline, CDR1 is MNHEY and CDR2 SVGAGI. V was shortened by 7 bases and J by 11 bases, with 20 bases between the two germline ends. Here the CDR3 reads CASTFETQPGKLFF. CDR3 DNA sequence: TGTGCCAGCACCTTCGAGACGCAGCCAGGGAAACTGTTTTTT.

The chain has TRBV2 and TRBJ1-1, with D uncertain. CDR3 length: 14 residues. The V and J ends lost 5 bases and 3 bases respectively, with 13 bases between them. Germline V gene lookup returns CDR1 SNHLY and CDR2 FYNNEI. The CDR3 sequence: CASSRTARDTEAFF. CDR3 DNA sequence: TGTGCCAGCAGTCGTACGGCCCGGGACACTGAAGCTTTCTTT.

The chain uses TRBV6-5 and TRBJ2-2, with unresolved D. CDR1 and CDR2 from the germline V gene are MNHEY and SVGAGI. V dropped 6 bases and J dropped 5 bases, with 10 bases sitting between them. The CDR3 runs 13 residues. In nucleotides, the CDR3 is TGTGCCAGCAGAATAATGTGGACCGGGGAGCTGTTTTTT. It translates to CASRIMWTGELFF.

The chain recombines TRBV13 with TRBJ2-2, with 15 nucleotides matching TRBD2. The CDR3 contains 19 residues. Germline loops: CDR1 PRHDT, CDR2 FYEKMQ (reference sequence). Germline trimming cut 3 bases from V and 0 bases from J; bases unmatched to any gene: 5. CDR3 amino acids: CASSFRTSGGAPNTGELFF. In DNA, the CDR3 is TGTGCCAGCAGCTTCCGGACTAGCGGGGGGGCACCGAACACCGGGGAGCTGTTTTTT.

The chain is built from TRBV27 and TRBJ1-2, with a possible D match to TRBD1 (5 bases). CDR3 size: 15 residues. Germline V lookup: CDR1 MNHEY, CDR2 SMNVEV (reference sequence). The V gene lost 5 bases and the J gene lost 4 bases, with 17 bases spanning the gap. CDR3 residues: CASSPSTVTRYGYTF. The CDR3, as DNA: TGTGCCAGCAGTCCCTCGACAGTTACCCGCTATGGCTACACCTTC.

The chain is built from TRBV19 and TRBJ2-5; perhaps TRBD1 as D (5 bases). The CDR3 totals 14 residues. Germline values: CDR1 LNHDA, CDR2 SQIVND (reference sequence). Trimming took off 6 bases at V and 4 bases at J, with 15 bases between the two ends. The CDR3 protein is CASSLQGRGETQYF. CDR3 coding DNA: TGTGCCAGTAGCCTTCAGGGTAGAGGAGAGACCCAGTACTTC.

The CDR3 region has the DNA TGTGCCAGCATCCTAGGAGGAACTGAAGCTTTCTTT. Translation gives CASILGGTEAFF. The gene calls are TRBV7-9 and TRBJ1-1; D is undetermined. Germline loops: CDR1 SEHNR, CDR2 FQNEAQ (reference sequence). The V end lost 7 bases, the J end lost 5 bases, and 11 bases lay between the germline ends. This CDR3 comprises 12 residues. The full variable domain, in which reference TRBV7-9 and TRBJ1-1 provide the parts outside the CDR3, is DTGVSQNPRHKITKRGQNVTFRCDPISEHNRLYWYRQTLGQGPEFLTYFQNEAQLEKSRLLSDRFSAERPKGSFSTLEIQRTEQGDSAMYLCASILGGTEAFFGQGTRLTVV.

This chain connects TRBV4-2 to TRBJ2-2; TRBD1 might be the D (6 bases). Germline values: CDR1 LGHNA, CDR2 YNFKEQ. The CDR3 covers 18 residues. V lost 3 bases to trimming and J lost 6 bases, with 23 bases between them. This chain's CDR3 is CASSQRFRGEGTAGELFF. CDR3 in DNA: TGTGCCAGCAGCCAGCGATTCAGGGGCGAGGGTACGGCCGGGGAGCTGTTTTTT.

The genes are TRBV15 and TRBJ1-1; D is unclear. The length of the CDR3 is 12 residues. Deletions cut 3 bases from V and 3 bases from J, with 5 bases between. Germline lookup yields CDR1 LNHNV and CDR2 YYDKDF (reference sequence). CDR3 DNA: TGTGCCACCAGCAGTGGGGACACTGAAGCTTTCTTT. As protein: CATSSGDTEAFF.

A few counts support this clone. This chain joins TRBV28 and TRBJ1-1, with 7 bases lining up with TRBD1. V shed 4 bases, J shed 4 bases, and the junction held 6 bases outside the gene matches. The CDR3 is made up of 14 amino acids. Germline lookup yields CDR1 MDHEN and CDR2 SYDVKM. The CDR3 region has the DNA TGTGCCAGCAGTTCATACAGGGGCCCCACTGAAGCTTTCTTT. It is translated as CASSSYRGPTEAFF.

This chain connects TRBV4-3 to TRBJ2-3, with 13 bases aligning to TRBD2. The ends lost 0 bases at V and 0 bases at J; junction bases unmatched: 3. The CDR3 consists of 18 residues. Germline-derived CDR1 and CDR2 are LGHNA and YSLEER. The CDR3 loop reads CASSQELAGGPSTDTQYF. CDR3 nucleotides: TGCGCCAGCAGCCAAGAACTAGCGGGGGGGCCGAGCACAGATACGCAGTATTTT.

The CDR3 sequence is CASSPLELQGRLGGANVLTF. The CDR3 DNA sequence: TGTGCCAGCAGCCCCTTGGAACTACAGGGACGCTTAGGAGGGGCCAACGTCCTGACTTTC. V gene TRBV9 combines with J gene TRBJ2-6, with a weak D call TRBD1 (6 bases). V gave up 4 bases and J gave up 4 bases, with 27 bases separating them. CDR1 is SGDLS and CDR2 is YYNGEE in the germline V gene. This CDR3 has 20 amino acids.

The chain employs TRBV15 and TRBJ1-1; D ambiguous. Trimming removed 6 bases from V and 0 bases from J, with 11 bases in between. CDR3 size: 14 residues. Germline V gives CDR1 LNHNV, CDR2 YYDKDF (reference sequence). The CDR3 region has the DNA TGTGCCACCAGGGAGTGGGGTATGAACACTGAAGCTTTCTTT. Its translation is CATREWGMNTEAFF.